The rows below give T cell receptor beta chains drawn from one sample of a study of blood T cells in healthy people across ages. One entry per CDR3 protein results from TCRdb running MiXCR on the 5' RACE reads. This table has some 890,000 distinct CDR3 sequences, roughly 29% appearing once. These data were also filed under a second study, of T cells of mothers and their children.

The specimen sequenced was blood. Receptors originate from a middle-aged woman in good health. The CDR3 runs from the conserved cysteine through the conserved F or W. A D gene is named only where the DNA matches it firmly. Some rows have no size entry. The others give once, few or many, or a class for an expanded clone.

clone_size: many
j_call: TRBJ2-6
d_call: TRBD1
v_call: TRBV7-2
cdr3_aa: CASSLTGANSGANVLTF
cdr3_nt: TGTGCCAGCAGCTTGACAGGGGCCAACTCTGGGGCCAACGTCCTGACTTTC

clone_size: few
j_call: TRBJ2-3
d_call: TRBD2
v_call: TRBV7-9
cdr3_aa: CASSRTSGELEDTQYF
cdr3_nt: TGTGCCAGCAGCCGCACTAGCGGGGAATTGGAGGATACGCAGTATTTT

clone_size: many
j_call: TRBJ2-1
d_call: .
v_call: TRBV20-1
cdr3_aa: CSARAIPGPQGNEQFF
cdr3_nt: TGCAGTGCTAGAGCCATTCCGGGACCCCAAGGGAATGAGCAGTTCTTC

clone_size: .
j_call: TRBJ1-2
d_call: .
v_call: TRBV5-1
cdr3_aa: CASSLRTDKNYGYTF
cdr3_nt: TGCGCCAGCAGCTTGCGAACCGACAAGAACTATGGCTACACCTTC

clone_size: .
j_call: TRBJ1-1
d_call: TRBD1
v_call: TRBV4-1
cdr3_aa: CASSPGQGAPNTEAFF
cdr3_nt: TGCGCCAGCAGCCCAGGACAGGGGGCACCGAACACTGAAGCTTTCTTT

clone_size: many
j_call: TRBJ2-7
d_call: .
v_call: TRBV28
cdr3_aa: CASSPPGYEQYF
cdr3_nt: TGTGCCAGTAGTCCCCCCGGATACGAGCAGTACTTC

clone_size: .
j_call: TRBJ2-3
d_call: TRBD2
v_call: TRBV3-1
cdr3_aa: CASSHYIAGGLSTDTQYF
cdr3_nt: TGTGCCAGCAGCCATTACATAGCGGGGGGTTTGAGCACAGATACGCAGTATTTT

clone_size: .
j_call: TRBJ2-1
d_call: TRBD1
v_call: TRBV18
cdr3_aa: CASSSGGTGAIYVQFF
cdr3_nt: TGTGCCAGCTCATCAGGCGGGACAGGGGCAATTTATGTGCAGTTCTTC

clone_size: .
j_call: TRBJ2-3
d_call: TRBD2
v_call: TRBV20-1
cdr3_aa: CSASPGGAQDTQYF
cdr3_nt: TGCAGTGCTAGTCCGGGGGGGGCCCAAGATACGCAGTATTTT

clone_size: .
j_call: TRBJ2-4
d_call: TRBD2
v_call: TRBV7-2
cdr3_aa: CASSLAASGGPEAKNIQYF
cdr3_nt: TGTGCCAGCAGCTTAGCGGCTAGCGGGGGGCCCGAAGCCAAAAACATTCAGTACTTC

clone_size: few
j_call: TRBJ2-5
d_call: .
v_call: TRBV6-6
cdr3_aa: CASSFVPQETQYF
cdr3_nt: TGTGCCAGCTCTTTCGTTCCCCAAGAGACCCAGTACTTC

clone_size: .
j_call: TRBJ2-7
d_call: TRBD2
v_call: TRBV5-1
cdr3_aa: CASSLGDYSYEQYF
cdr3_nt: TGCGCCAGCAGCTTGGGGGACTACTCCTACGAGCAGTACTTC

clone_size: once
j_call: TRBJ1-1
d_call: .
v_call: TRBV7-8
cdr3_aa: CASSSSQSGPMFTEAFF
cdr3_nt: TGTGCCAGCAGCTCCTCCCAGTCAGGGCCCATGTTCACTGAAGCTTTCTTT

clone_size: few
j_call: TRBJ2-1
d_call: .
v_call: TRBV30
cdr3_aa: CAWSRPRREQFF
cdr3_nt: TGTGCCTGGAGTAGGCCGCGCCGTGAGCAGTTCTTC

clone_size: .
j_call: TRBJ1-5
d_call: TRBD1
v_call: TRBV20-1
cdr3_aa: CSARPGQGSNQLQHF
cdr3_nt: TGCAGTGCTAGACCCGGACAGGGAAGTAATCAGCTCCAGCATTTT

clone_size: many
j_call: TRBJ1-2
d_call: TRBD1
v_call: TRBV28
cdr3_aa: CASSYTGGGYTF
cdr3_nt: TGTGCCAGCAGTTATACAGGGGGTGGCTACACCTTC

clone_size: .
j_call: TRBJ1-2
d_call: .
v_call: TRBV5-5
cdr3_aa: CASGVSRQSYGYTF
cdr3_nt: TGTGCCAGCGGCGTTTCGCGGCAGAGCTATGGCTACACCTTC

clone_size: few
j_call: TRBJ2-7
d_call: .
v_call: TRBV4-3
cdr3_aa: CASSQDRASMYEQYF
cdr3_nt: TGCGCCAGCAGCCAAGACCGGGCCTCGATGTACGAGCAGTACTTC

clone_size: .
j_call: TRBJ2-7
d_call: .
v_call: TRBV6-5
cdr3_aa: CASTDHLEQYF
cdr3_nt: TGTGCCAGCACAGACCACCTGGAGCAGTACTTC

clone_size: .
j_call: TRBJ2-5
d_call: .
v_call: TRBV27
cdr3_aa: CASSLTSGGTQYF
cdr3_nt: TGTGCCAGCAGTTTAACCAGCGGCGGGACCCAGTACTTC

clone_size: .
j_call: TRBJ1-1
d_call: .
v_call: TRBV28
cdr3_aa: CASSLSPGNVNTEAFF
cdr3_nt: TGTGCCAGCAGTTTATCGCCGGGAAACGTGAACACTGAAGCTTTCTTT

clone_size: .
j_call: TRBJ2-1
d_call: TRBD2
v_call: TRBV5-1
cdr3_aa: CASSFVGLAHNEKFF
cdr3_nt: TGCGCCAGTAGCTTTGTCGGACTAGCCCACAATGAGAAGTTCTTC

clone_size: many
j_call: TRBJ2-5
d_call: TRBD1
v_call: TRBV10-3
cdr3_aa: CAISSPDRGPQETQYF
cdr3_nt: TGTGCCATCAGTTCGCCGGACAGGGGGCCACAAGAGACCCAGTACTTC

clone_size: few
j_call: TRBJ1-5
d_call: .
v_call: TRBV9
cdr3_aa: CASSPHANSNQPQHF
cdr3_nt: TGTGCCAGCAGCCCGCATGCGAATAGCAATCAGCCCCAGCATTTT

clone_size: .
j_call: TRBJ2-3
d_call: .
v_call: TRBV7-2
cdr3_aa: CASSLGSSRTDTQYF
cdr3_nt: TGTGCCAGCAGCCTGGGGTCTAGTCGCACAGATACGCAGTATTTT

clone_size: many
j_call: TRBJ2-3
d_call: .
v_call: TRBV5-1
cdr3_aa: CASSLASASTDTQYF
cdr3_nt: TGCGCCAGCAGCTTGGCCAGCGCAAGCACAGATACGCAGTATTTT

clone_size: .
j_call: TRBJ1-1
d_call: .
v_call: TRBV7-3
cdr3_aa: CASSLSSDSEAFF
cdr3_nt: TGTGCCAGCAGCTTAAGTTCGGACAGTGAAGCTTTCTTT

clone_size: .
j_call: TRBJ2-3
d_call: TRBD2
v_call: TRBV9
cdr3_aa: CGSSRTSGGNTDTQYF
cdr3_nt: TGTGGCAGCAGCCGCACTAGCGGGGGCAACACGGATACGCAGTATTTT

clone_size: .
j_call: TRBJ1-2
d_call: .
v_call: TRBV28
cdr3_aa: CASSLFGDHYGYTF
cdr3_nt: TGTGCCAGCAGTTTATTCGGGGACCACTATGGCTACACCTTC

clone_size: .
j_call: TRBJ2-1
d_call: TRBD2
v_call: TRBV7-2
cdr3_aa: CASSLVLAGGRGRFF
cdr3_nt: TGTGCCAGCAGCTTAGTCCTAGCGGGGGGAAGGGGACGGTTCTTC

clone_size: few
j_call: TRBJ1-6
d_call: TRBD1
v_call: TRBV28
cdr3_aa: CASSAQGEHNSPLHF
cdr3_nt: TGTGCCAGCAGTGCACAGGGGGAACATAATTCACCCCTCCACTTT

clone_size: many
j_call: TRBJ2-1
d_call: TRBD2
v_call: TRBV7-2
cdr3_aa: CASSLRSGGVDEQFF
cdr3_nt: TGTGCCAGCAGCTTACGTAGCGGGGGGGTCGATGAGCAGTTCTTC

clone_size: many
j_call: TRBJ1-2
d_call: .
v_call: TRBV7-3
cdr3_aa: CASSSGAGNGYTF
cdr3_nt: TGTGCCAGCAGCTCCGGGGCAGGGAATGGCTACACCTTC

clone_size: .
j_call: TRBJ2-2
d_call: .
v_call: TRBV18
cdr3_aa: CASSPDGPRTGELFF
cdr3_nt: TGTGCCAGCTCACCGGACGGGCCCCGAACCGGGGAGCTGTTTTTT

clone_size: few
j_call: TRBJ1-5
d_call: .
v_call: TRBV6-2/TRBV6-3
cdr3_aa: CASSFASQPQHF
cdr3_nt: TGTGCCAGCAGTTTCGCCAGTCAGCCCCAGCATTTT

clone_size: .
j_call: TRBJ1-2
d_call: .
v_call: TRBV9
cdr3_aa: CASSAQVNYGYTF
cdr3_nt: TGTGCCAGCAGCGCCCAGGTTAACTATGGCTACACCTTC

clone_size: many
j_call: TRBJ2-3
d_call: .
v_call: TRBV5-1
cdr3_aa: CASSLAGVSDTQYF
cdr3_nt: TGCGCCAGCAGCTTGGCCGGGGTTTCGGATACGCAGTATTTT

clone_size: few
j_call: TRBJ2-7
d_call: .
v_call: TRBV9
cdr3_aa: CASSVALGGAAEQYF
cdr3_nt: TGTGCCAGCAGCGTAGCTTTGGGGGGGGCAGCTGAGCAGTACTTC

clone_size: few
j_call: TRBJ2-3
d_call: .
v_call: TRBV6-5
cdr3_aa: CASRSLGGGSSDTQYF
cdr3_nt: TGTGCCAGCAGGTCCCTTGGAGGGGGCTCGTCAGATACGCAGTATTTT

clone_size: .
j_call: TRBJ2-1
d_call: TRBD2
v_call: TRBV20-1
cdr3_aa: CSAMPGRAGVWNEQFF
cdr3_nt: TGCAGTGCTATGCCAGGACGAGCGGGGGTCTGGAATGAGCAGTTCTTC

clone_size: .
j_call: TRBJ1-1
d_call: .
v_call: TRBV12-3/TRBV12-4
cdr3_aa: CASSHVTLRVTEAFF
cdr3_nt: TGTGCCAGCAGTCATGTGACCCTCAGGGTTACTGAAGCTTTCTTT

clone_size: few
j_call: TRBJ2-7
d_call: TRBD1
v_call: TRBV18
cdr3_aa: CASSPRDRVNYEQYF
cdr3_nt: TGTGCCAGCTCACCACGTGACAGGGTGAACTACGAGCAGTACTTC

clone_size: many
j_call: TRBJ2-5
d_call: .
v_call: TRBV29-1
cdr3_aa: CSVGEGKETQYF
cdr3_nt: TGCAGCGTTGGGGAAGGGAAGGAGACCCAGTACTTC